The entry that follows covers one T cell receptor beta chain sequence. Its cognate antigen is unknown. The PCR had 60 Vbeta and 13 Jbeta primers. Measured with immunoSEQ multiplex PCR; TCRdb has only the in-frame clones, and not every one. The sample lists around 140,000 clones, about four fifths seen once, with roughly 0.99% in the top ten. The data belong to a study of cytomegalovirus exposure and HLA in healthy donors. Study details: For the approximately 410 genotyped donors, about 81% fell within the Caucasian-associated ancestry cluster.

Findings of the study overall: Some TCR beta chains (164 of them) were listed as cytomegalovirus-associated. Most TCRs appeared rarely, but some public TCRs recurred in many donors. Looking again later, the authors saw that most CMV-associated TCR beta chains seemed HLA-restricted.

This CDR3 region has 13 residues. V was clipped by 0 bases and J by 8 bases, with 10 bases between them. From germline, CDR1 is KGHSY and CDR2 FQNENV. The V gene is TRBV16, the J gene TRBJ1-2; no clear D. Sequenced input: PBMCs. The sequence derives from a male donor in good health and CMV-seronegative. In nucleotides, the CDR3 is TGTGCCAGCAGCCAATCCACAGTACAAGGCTACACCTTC. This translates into CASSQSTVQGYTF.